The 17 T cell receptor beta chains reported below all come from one sample, sequenced in a study of early T cells in non-severe SARS-CoV-2 infection. TCRdb reprocessed the 5' RACE reads with MiXCR, giving one entry per CDR3 protein. The data hold approximately 45,000 distinct CDR3 sequences, with approximately 11% observed a single time. Input material: whole blood. The receptors were sampled from an adult who was a healthcare worker with PCR-confirmed SARS-CoV-2 infection or an uninfected control (not recorded which).

This clonotype was seen at least ten times. The chain carries TRBV7-2 and TRBJ2-6; D is ambiguous. The CDR3 has 15 residues. The germline CDR1 and CDR2 sequences are SGHTA and FQGNSA. V lost 5 bases and J lost 0, with 8 bases in between. CDR3 residues: CASSRESSGANVLTF. The CDR3 DNA is TGTGCCAGCAGCCGAGAAAGCTCTGGGGCCAACGTCCTGACTTTC.

This clonotype was picked up many times. This chain joins TRBV6-5 and TRBJ2-3; 9 bases agree with TRBD1. V was clipped by 0 bases and J by 5 bases; unmatched bases: 9. Germline CDR1 reads MNHEY; CDR2 reads SVGAGI. The length of the CDR3 is 17 residues. The CDR3 sequence is CASSYSPPGQGIDTQYF. The CDR3 DNA sequence: TGTGCCAGCAGTTACTCACCTCCGGGACAGGGAATAGATACGCAGTATTTT.

The chain uses TRBV4-1 and TRBJ2-7; a weak D match, TRBD2 (6 bases). The germline CDR1 and CDR2 sequences are MGHRA and YSYEKL. The CDR3 sequence is 15 residues long. V gave up 4 bases and J gave up 3 bases, with 16 bases separating them. CDR3 loop: CASSRTSRHVYEQYF. Written as DNA, the CDR3 is TGCGCCAGCAGCCGCACTAGCCGACACGTCTACGAGCAGTACTTC.

This clonotype was seen a few times. The gene calls are TRBV29-1 and TRBJ2-1, with 9 bases fitting TRBD1. CDR1 and CDR2 (germline): SQVTM, ANQGSEA. This CDR3 region has 14 residues. The V segment lost 7 bases and the J segment 3 bases; nucleotides outside the gene matches: 7. The chain's CDR3 is CSGDPGQGYNEQFF. CDR3 nucleotide sequence: TGCAGCGGTGACCCGGGACAGGGCTACAATGAGCAGTTCTTC.

This clonotype was recorded a few times. V is TRBV12-3 or TRBV12-4 and J is TRBJ1-4; maybe TRBD1 (6 bases). This CDR3 contains 14 residues. V was shortened by 6 bases and J by 4 bases, with 12 bases between the two germline ends. The CDR3: CASRLDRVNEKLFF. The CDR3 region has the DNA TGTGCCAGCAGACTGGACAGAGTTAATGAAAAACTGTTTTTT.

This clonotype appeared a few times. The chain joins TRBV6-6 to TRBJ2-5; the match to TRBD2 covers 12 bases. The V segment lost 0 bases and the J segment 2 bases; nucleotides outside the gene matches: 4. Germline CDR1 MNHNY, CDR2 SVGAGI (reference sequence). The CDR3 spans 17 residues. The CDR3 region is CASSYSTSGGYQETQYF. Written as DNA, the CDR3 is TGTGCCAGCAGTTACTCCACTAGCGGGGGGTATCAAGAGACCCAGTACTTC.

There are a few counts of this clonotype. The rearrangement joins TRBV20-1 to TRBJ2-3; 7 bases match TRBD1. V trimming: 0 bases; J trimming: 8 bases; junction bases outside the gene matches: 11. This CDR3 region has 15 residues. The germline CDR1 and CDR2 sequences are DFQATT and SNEGSKA (reference sequence). CDR3 residues: CSARDPGQAAGTQYF. DNA of the CDR3: TGCAGTGCTAGAGATCCTGGACAGGCGGCGGGTACGCAGTATTTT.

At least ten counts were recorded for this clonotype. The genes are TRBV20-1 and TRBJ2-1, with 8 bases matching TRBD2. Germline CDR1 DFQATT, CDR2 SNEGSKA (reference sequence). The V and J ends lost 0 bases and 5 bases, in that order; junction bases with no gene match: 9. CDR3 size: 16 residues. Written as DNA, the CDR3 is TGCAGTGCTAGAGATATGGTGAACGGGGGGGACAATGAGCAGTTCTTC. It specifies CSARDMVNGGDNEQFF.

This clonotype was picked up a small number of times. The chain is built from TRBV15 and TRBJ2-6; D is undetermined. Trimming left V 2 bases short and J 0 bases short, with 5 bases between. CDR1 is LNHNV and CDR2 is YYDKDF in the germline V gene (reference sequence). This CDR3 region has 15 residues. The CDR3 sequence: CATSRRNSGANVLTF. CDR3 in DNA: TGTGCCACCAGCAGAAGGAACTCTGGGGCCAACGTCCTGACTTTC.

This clonotype was recorded at least ten times. The genes are TRBV6-5 and TRBJ2-7; D not resolved. V was trimmed by 0 bases and J by 8 bases, leaving 17 bases between them. There are 15 residues in the CDR3. Germline V CDR1 and CDR2: MNHEY, SVGAGI. CDR3 residues: CASSYSRALSKKQYF. CDR3 DNA: TGTGCCAGCAGTTACTCCCGGGCATTATCGAAAAAGCAGTACTTC.

The V gene is TRBV7-2, the J gene TRBJ2-5; a weak D match, TRBD2 (5 bases). The germline V and J ends were trimmed by 2 bases and 5 bases, with 15 bases remaining between them. This CDR3 spans 15 amino acids. Per germline, CDR1 SGHTA and CDR2 FQGNSA. CDR3 amino acids: CASSLNGRGRETQYF. In DNA, the CDR3 is TGTGCCAGCAGCTTAAACGGACGGGGAAGGGAGACCCAGTACTTC.

Notes on this clonotype: One base away lies a much larger clone, so this may be a sequencing read error. This chain connects TRBV12-3 or TRBV12-4 to TRBJ2-5; 8 bases are a match to TRBD2. This CDR3 has 15 residues. DNA of the CDR3: TGTGCCAACAGTCCCCTAGCGGGCCCCCAAGAGACCCAGTACTTC. Its translation is CANSPLAGPQETQYF.

This clonotype was observed many times. The V gene is TRBV2, the J gene TRBJ2-1; 9 nucleotides align to TRBD2. J lost 9 bases, V lost 3 bases, and 9 bases had no gene match. Germline CDR1 is SNHLY and CDR2 is FYNNEI. The CDR3 is made up of 15 amino acids. CDR3 protein: CASSERLAAFGEQFF. Written as DNA, the CDR3 is TGTGCCAGCAGTGAGCGACTAGCGGCCTTCGGTGAGCAGTTCTTC.

This clonotype was recorded a few times. V gene TRBV20-1 combines with J gene TRBJ2-7, with D perhaps matching TRBD1 (6 bases). The CDR3 runs to 15 residues. Looked up from germline, CDR1 is DFQATT and CDR2 is SNEGSKA (reference sequence). The V end lost 1 base, the J end lost 3 bases, and 16 bases lay between the germline ends. The CDR3 sequence: CSARGLRQGSYEQYF. The CDR3 DNA follows: TGCAGTGCTAGAGGTCTACGGCAGGGGAGCTACGAGCAGTACTTC.

This rearrangement joins TRBV5-1 to TRBJ2-3; D unresolved. Per germline, CDR1 SGHRS and CDR2 YFSETQ. Trimming stripped 3 bases from V and 2 bases from J, with 7 bases between. The CDR3 loop spans 13 amino acids. This chain's CDR3 is CASSSAVTDTQYF. DNA of the CDR3: TGCGCCAGCAGCTCGGCCGTCACAGATACGCAGTATTTT. Full variable domain (missing parts from reference TRBV5-1 and TRBJ2-3): KAGVTQTPRYLIKTRGQQVTLSCSPISGHRSVSWYQQTPGQGLQFLFEYFSETQRNKGNFPGRFSGRQFSNSRSEMNVSTLELGDSALYLCASSSAVTDTQYFGPGTRLTVL.

This chain uses TRBV10-3 with TRBJ1-1; D call uncertain. V lost 3 bases to trimming and J lost 0 bases, with 8 bases between them. Germline V gene data show CDR1 as ENHRY and CDR2 as SYGVKD. The CDR3 totals 14 residues. The CDR3 DNA reads as TGTGCCATCAGTGATATGGGAATGAACACTGAAGCTTTCTTT. This encodes CAISDMGMNTEAFF.

V is TRBV5-1 and J is TRBJ2-3; 9 bases are shared with TRBD2. There are 16 residues in the CDR3. Germline values: CDR1 SGHRS, CDR2 YFSETQ. With V trimmed by 0 bases and J by 7 bases, 9 bases remained unmatched. CDR3 protein: CASSLVATGTSYTQYF. The CDR3 DNA follows: TGCGCCAGCAGCTTGGTGGCCACCGGGACTAGCTATACGCAGTATTTT.